These T cell receptor beta chains were read from a single sample in a study of T-cell memory formation after mild COVID-19. MiXCR, applied by TCRdb to the 5' RACE reads, yields one record per CDR3 protein. In the table there are about 100,000 distinct CDR3 sequences, over 8.5% of which are singletons. Source material: PBMCs or a T cell subset sorted from them (not recorded which). These receptors were collected from a man aged 18-30 years who had mild COVID-19 (a few samples of this study predate the infection). Cell type and time point are not known. Each CDR3 is given with its conserved first and last residue. The order of the fields is clone size, D gene, V gene, J gene, CDR3 DNA, CDR3 protein. The D gene is left open where the match is weak. Size is stated for part of the rows, as once, few or many counts, or as a class when the clone is expanded.

>medium-sized|TRBD2|TRBV20-1|TRBJ2-1
TGCAGTGCTAGAGGACTAGCGGGGGGTGAGCAGTTCTTC
CSARGLAGGEQFF
>few|TRBD2|TRBV12-3/TRBV12-4|TRBJ2-3
TGTGCCAGCAGGGTGTATGGCGGGGGGATTTCCACAGATACGCAGTATTTT
CASRVYGGGISTDTQYF
>few|TRBD1|TRBV23-1|TRBJ2-2
TGCGCCAGCACCTCCGGGACAGGGACAACCGGGGAGCTGTTTTTT
CASTSGTGTTGELFF
>few|-|TRBV5-1|TRBJ2-2
TGCGCCAGCAGCTTGGTCCCGGACACCGGGGAGCTGTTTTTT
CASSLVPDTGELFF
>few|-|TRBV6-2/TRBV6-3|TRBJ2-7
TGTGCCAGCAGTCCCCGGACAGCATTCCACGAGCAGTACTTC
CASSPRTAFHEQYF
>-|-|TRBV15|TRBJ1-3
TGTGCCACCCGGGACTCTGGAAACACCATATATTTT
CATRDSGNTIYF
>-|-|TRBV4-3|TRBJ1-1
TGCGCCAGCAGCAAAGAAGGCTTTGGAGGGGATAACACTGAAGCTTTCTTT
CASSKEGFGGDNTEAFF
>-|-|TRBV10-2|TRBJ2-2
TGCGCCAGCAGTGAGGGAGGGGCCGACCTGCCCGGGGAGCTGTTTTTT
CASSEGGADLPGELFF
>many|TRBD1|TRBV5-6|TRBJ2-5
TGTGCCAGCAGCAGAAGGGACAGCTTGTACCAAGAGACCCAGTACTTC
CASSRRDSLYQETQYF
>-|TRBD1|TRBV7-2|TRBJ1-2
TGTGCCAGCAGGCAAACCGGGACAGGGACTAACTATGGCTACACCTTC
CASRQTGTGTNYGYTF
>few|-|TRBV7-8|TRBJ2-5
TGTGCCAGCAGCTTAGCGCCAGGGACCCTCCAAGAGACCCAGTACTTC
CASSLAPGTLQETQYF
>few|-|TRBV27|TRBJ2-3
TGTGCCAGCAGTTTTATCGGGAGCACAGATACGCAGTATTTT
CASSFIGSTDTQYF
>-|-|TRBV4-1|TRBJ2-1
TGCGCCAGCAGCCAAACTGCCCGTCAGGCAGTTGAGCAGTTCTTC
CASSQTARQAVEQFF
>-|-|TRBV7-6|TRBJ2-5
TGTGCCAGCAGCGCAAAACCGTACCAAGAGACCCAGTACTTC
CASSAKPYQETQYF
>few|-|TRBV9|TRBJ2-1
TGTGCCAGCAGCGTAGAATACGTGGATGAGCAGTTCTTC
CASSVEYVDEQFF
>few|-|TRBV6-5|TRBJ2-3
TGTGCCAGCAGTCCCCGGGAAGGGGCCGGAGGCCTTGGTAATATTTTGTTGGATACGCAGTATTTT
CASSPREGAGGLGNILLDTQYF
>many|TRBD2|TRBV7-9|TRBJ2-1
TGTGCCAGCAGCTTGGGACTAGCGGGGAAATCCTACAATGAGCAGTTCTTC
CASSLGLAGKSYNEQFF
>few|TRBD1|TRBV29-1|TRBJ1-2
TGCAGCGTGCCGAAAGGACAGGAGATTTTCGGCTACACCTTC
CSVPKGQEIFGYTF
>few|-|TRBV3-1|TRBJ1-1
TGTGCCAGCAGCGCAGGGAACACTGAAGCTTTCTTT
CASSAGNTEAFF
>-|-|TRBV15|TRBJ1-1
TGTGCCACCAGCAGAGGGTCAGGTGGCGCCGAAGCTTTCTTT
CATSRGSGGAEAFF
>-|-|TRBV20-1|TRBJ1-2
TGCAGTGTGGGCAGGGGCCCCTATGGCTACACCTTC
CSVGRGPYGYTF
>-|-|TRBV6-6|TRBJ2-7
TGTGCCAGCAGTAGACGAGGACGCCCTGGGGGCGAGCAGTACTTC
CASSRRGRPGGEQYF
>-|TRBD2|TRBV4-1|TRBJ2-7
TGCGCCAGCAGCCAAGAGGAAGGTAGCGGGGGACCCGAGCAGTACTTC
CASSQEEGSGGPEQYF
>-|TRBD2|TRBV7-8|TRBJ2-1
TGTGCCAGCAGCTTCGGCACTAGCGGGGGGGCCACCTATGAGCAGTTCTTC
CASSFGTSGGATYEQFF
>many|-|TRBV5-5|TRBJ2-4
TGTGCCAGCAGCTCTCCAAAGTGGGTAAAAGCCAAAAACATTCAGTACTTC
CASSSPKWVKAKNIQYF
>-|-|TRBV29-1|TRBJ2-1
TGCAGCGTTGAGGTTTCCAGCGCGAGGGAGCAGTTCTTC
CSVEVSSAREQFF
>many|-|TRBV7-9|TRBJ1-1
TGTGCCAGCAAGGGAGGGGGAGGGGTCACTGAAGCTTTCTTT
CASKGGGGVTEAFF
>-|-|TRBV14|TRBJ1-1
TGTGCCAGCAGCCCGAGGGTAGCCATGAACACTGAAGCTTTCTTT
CASSPRVAMNTEAFF
>-|-|TRBV6-1|TRBJ1-6
TGTGCCAGCAGTGACAGGGATAATTCACCCCTCCACTTT
CASSDRDNSPLHF
>many|-|TRBV7-7|TRBJ2-7
TGTGCCAGCAGCTTATCGAGCTCCTACGAGCAGTACTTC
CASSLSSSYEQYF
>many|TRBD1|TRBV28|TRBJ1-6
TGTGCCAGCAGCCCCTACGACAGGGGCTACTCCTATAATTCACCCCTCCACTTT
CASSPYDRGYSYNSPLHF
>few|-|TRBV4-1|TRBJ2-5
TGCGCCAGCAGCCAAGATCGGAGCGGCCTCTCCCAAGAGACCCAGTACTTC
CASSQDRSGLSQETQYF